The 9 T cell receptor beta chains below all came from one sample that was sequenced in a study of OX40 agonist ivuxolimab in advanced cancers. Clones were sequenced by immunoSEQ multiplex PCR, and TCRdb holds only the in-frame ones, with some missing. The sample lists tens of thousands of clones, about 80% occurring once. This specimen was CD4+ or CD8+ T cells sorted from blood, taken in a trial of the OX40 agonist ivuxolimab. These receptors were collected from an adult with an advanced solid tumor such as melanoma, head and neck, liver or kidney cancer.

The table lists this clone with a count of one. The chain couples TRBV7-3 to TRBJ2-3, with 8 bases matching TRBD2. V dropped 0 bases and J dropped 2; count of bases not matched to a gene: 4. CDR1 and CDR2 from the germline V gene are SGHTA and FQGTGA. This CDR3 is built from 16 residues. CDR3 DNA: TGTGCCAGCAGCTTAACTATAGCGGGGATCACAGATACGCAGTATTTT. It yields the protein CASSLTIAGITDTQYF.

V gene TRBV21-1 combines with J gene TRBJ2-7; the DNA was not compared with TRBD2, the D call given in the table. TRBV21-1 is assigned pseudogene status. The CDR3 loop spans 16 amino acids. In nucleotides, the CDR3 is TGTGCCAGCAGCAAAGGGAGGCTAGCGGGACCCTACGAGCAGTACTTC. It codes for CASSKGRLAGPYEQYF.

By its share, this clone is medium-sized (0.01 to 0.1%). CDR3 sequence reads: CASTLSSGGNYEQYF. The DNA of the CDR3 is TGTGCCAGTACTCTATCTAGCGGGGGGAACTACGAGCAGTACTTC. The chain employs TRBV19 and TRBJ2-7; 11 positions match TRBD2. Germline CDR1 reads LNHDA; CDR2 reads SQIVND (reference sequence). The CDR3 totals 15 residues. The V segment lost 7 bases and the J segment 3 bases; nucleotides outside the gene matches: 8.

The rearrangement joins TRBV18 to TRBJ2-5; perhaps D is TRBD1 or TRBD2 (5 bases each). Germline loops: CDR1 KGHSH, CDR2 LQKENI. The germline V and J ends were trimmed by 3 bases and 3 bases, with 14 bases remaining between them. This CDR3 has 15 residues. The chain's CDR3 is CASSPLGDVKETQYF. The CDR3 coding sequence is TGTGCCAGCTCACCTTTAGGGGACGTAAAAGAGACCCAGTACTTC.

The chain uses TRBV28 and TRBJ2-7; D not certain. The CDR3 has 16 residues. Trimming cost V 5 bases and J 2 bases, with 19 bases left between them. The germline gives CDR1 MDHEN, CDR2 SYDVKM. CDR3 nucleotide sequence: TGTGCCAGCAGTCTCCCGGGCCAATGGTGGCCCTACGAGCAGTACTTC. Protein product: CASSLPGQWWPYEQYF.

In nucleotides, the CDR3 is TGTGCCACCAGCGGTCCGGGGAATAATCAGCCCCAGCATTTT. It codes for CATSGPGNNQPQHF. V and J are TRBV15 and TRBJ1-5; D gene ambiguous. The CDR3 totals 14 residues. V was cut by 5 bases and J by 4 bases, with 12 bases left in between. The V gene's germline CDR1 is LNHNV and CDR2 YYDKDF (reference sequence).

A note on this clone: The same CDR3 can be traced to other DNA sequences in this sample. The rearrangement uses TRBV18 and TRBJ1-1; D might be TRBD1 (6 bases). Germline CDR1 is KGHSH and CDR2 is LQKENI. V shed 3 bases and J shed 1 base, with 6 bases lying between them. This CDR3 contains 13 residues. CDR3 protein: CASSPGQNTEAFF. CDR3 coding DNA: TGTGCCAGCTCACCGGGACAGAACACTGAAGCTTTCTTT.

The rearrangement links TRBV15 to TRBJ2-7; 9 bases map to TRBD1. The CDR3 sequence is 15 residues long. V was pared by 1 base and J by 6 bases, with 7 bases of the junction left unmatched. The germline V gene encodes CDR1 LNHNV and CDR2 YYDKDF (reference sequence). This chain's CDR3 is CATSRVSGQGSEQYF. The CDR3, as DNA: TGTGCCACCAGCAGAGTATCGGGACAGGGTTCCGAGCAGTACTTC.

V gene TRBV28 combines with J gene TRBJ2-3, with TRBD2 matching 8 bases. V lost 4 bases, J lost 3 bases, and 9 bases stayed unmatched. Germline V lookup: CDR1 MDHEN, CDR2 SYDVKM. The CDR3 runs 16 residues. The CDR3 DNA is TGTGCCAGCAGTTCCCGCGGGGGGCTGAGTACAGATACGCAGTATTTT. Translating it yields CASSSRGGLSTDTQYF.